The 5 T cell receptor beta chains reported below all come from one sample, sequenced in a study of cytomegalovirus exposure and HLA in healthy donors. Primers included in the PCR were 60 Vbeta and 13 Jbeta primers. Libraries were prepared by immunoSEQ multiplex PCR; TCRdb keeps only in-frame clonotypes and omits some of them. The sample lists about 150,000 clones, 60% to 75% occurring once. The material sequenced was PBMCs. Receptor source: a human donor in good health.

The table lists this clone with a count of one. The chain combines TRBV10-3 with TRBJ2-3; D call uncertain. Germline CDR1 ENHRY, CDR2 SYGVKD. V shed 4 bases and J shed 4 bases, with 9 bases lying between them. The CDR3 covers 13 residues. The CDR3 DNA sequence: TGTGCCATCAGTGTCCCCCGAGCAGATACGCAGTATTTT. Encoded protein: CAISVPRADTQYF.

For this clone: Since no conserved phenylalanine or tryptophan closes the CDR3, a read error is the likely cause. The chain combines TRBV5-1 with TRBJ2-3, with D maybe TRBD1 (5 bases). Germline values: CDR1 SGHRS, CDR2 YFSETQ. This CDR3 contains 15 residues. The ends were cut back, 3 bases at V and 2 bases at J, with 13 bases in the middle. CDR3: CASSYQGVLTDTQYL. CDR3 sequence (DNA): TGCGCCAGCAGCTATCAAGGGGTCCTCACAGATACGCAGTATTTG.

This clone was picked up a small number of times. The chain joins TRBV5-1 to TRBJ1-5; the D gene is possibly TRBD1 (6 bases). CDR1 and CDR2 (germline): SGHRS, YFSETQ. The V and J ends lost 0 bases and 4 bases respectively, with 17 bases between them. The CDR3 consists of 17 residues. The CDR3 protein is CASSLAAGQSSNQPQHF. CDR3 coding DNA: TGCGCCAGCAGCTTGGCCGCTGGACAGTCAAGTAATCAGCCCCAGCATTTT.

This clone appeared once. This sequence joins TRBV28 and TRBJ2-1, with a tentative D call TRBD1 (6 bases). Per the germline V gene, CDR1 is MDHEN and CDR2 is SYDVKM. The CDR3 is 14 amino acids. The germline V and J ends were trimmed by 5 bases and 4 bases, with 12 bases remaining between them. CDR3 protein: CASSPGTNYNEQFF. The CDR3 DNA follows: TGTGCCAGCAGTCCCGGGACAAATTACAATGAGCAGTTCTTC.

This clone was picked up a small number of times. The chain uses TRBV10-2 and TRBJ2-7; 8 bases are shared with TRBD2. Trimming removed 6 bases from V and 0 bases from J; junction bases left unmatched: 4. Germline V CDR1 and CDR2: WSHSY, SAAADI. This CDR3 spans 14 amino acids. CDR3 protein: CASRLAGSSYEQYF. CDR3 in DNA: TGCGCCAGCAGGTTAGCGGGAAGCTCCTACGAGCAGTACTTC.